This T cell receptor beta chain was sequenced during a study of blood T cell repertoires in COVID-19. Study summary: Whether acute or convalescent, the COVID-19 samples came from the United States, Italy and Spain. PBMCs, B-cell-depleted T cells, or T cells were the source of the cDNA or gDNA that made up the material.

Authors' data handling: Using reference gene primer amplification, nucleated cell counts were estimated. TCRdb keeps only in-frame clones here, not all; method: immunoSEQ multiplex PCR. V and J calls and clone size come straight from that table; D and trimming were deduced from the DNA. The sample yields about 210,000 clones, roughly 89% seen once. This CDR3 region has 14 residues. V shed 4 bases and J 0 bases; nucleotides not matched to a gene: 2. From germline, CDR1 is MDHEN and CDR2 SYDVKM. Sequenced material: PBMCs or T cells enriched from blood (not recorded which). The chain has TRBV28 and TRBJ2-7; 8 nucleotides agree with TRBD2. The TCR was taken from a man aged 18 to 29 with acute COVID-19. The CDR3 protein is CASSSTSVSYEQYF. The DNA for the CDR3 is TGTGCCAGCAGTTCGACTAGCGTCTCCTACGAGCAGTACTTC.